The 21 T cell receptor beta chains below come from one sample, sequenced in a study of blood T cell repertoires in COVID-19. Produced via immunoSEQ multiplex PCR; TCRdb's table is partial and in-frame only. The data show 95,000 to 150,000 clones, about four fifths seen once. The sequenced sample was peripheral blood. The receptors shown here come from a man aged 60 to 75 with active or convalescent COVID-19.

The CDR3 spells CASTLPRRERREQYF. As DNA, the CDR3 is TGTGCCAGCACCCTCCCCCGGCGGGAGAGGCGGGAGCAGTACTTC. This sequence joins TRBV3-1 (or the pseudogene TRBV3-2) and TRBJ2-7, with 7 bases aligning to TRBD2. From germline, CDR1 is LGHDT and CDR2 YNNKEL (reference sequence). The V gene end was trimmed by 7 bases and the J gene end by 7 bases; junction bases not matched to a gene: 16. The CDR3 has 15 residues.

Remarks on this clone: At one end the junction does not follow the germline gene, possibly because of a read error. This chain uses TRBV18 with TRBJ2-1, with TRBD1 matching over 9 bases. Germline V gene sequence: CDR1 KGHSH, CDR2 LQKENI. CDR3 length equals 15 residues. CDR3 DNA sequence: TGTGCCAGCTCAGCACCGGGACAGGGAGGGGATGAGCAGTTCTTC. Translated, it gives CASSAPGQGGDEQFF.

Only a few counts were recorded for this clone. The CDR3 reads CASREGAETQYF. The CDR3 nucleotides read TGTGCCAGCAGGGAGGGGGCGGAGACCCAGTACTTC. This chain connects TRBV3-1 (or the pseudogene TRBV3-2) to TRBJ2-5, with D perhaps matching TRBD1 (7 bases). CDR1 is LGHDT, CDR2 YNNKEL, per germline (reference sequence). This CDR3 region has 12 residues. The ends were cut back, 6 bases at V and 5 bases at J, with 10 bases in the middle.

The CDR3, as DNA: TGTGCCAGCAGCATCACAGGGAACCGGAACACTGAAGCTTTCTTT. It encodes CASSITGNRNTEAFF. The V gene is TRBV9, the J gene TRBJ1-1; D is perhaps TRBD1 (6 bases). There are 15 residues in the CDR3. The germline V and J ends were trimmed by 4 bases and 1 base, with 14 bases remaining between them. Germline V lookup: CDR1 SGDLS, CDR2 YYNGEE.

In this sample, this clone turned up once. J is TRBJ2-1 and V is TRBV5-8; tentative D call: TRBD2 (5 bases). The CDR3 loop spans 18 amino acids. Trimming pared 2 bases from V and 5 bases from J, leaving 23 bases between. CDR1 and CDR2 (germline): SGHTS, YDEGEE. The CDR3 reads CASSFLYSWQERDNEQFF. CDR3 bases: TGTGCCAGCAGCTTTTTGTATTCGTGGCAAGAGAGGGACAATGAGCAGTTCTTC.

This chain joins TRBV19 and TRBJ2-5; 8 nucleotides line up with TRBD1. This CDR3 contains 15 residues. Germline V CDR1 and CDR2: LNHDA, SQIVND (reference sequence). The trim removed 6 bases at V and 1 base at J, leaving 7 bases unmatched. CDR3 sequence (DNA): TGTGCCAGTAGACCGAGGACAGGGATCCAAGAGACCCAGTACTTC. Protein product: CASRPRTGIQETQYF.

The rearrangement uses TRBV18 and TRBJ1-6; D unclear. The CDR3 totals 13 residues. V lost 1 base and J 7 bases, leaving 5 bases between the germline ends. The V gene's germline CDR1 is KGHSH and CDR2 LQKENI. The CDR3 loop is CASSPQENSPLHF. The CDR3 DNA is TGTGCCAGCTCACCACAAGAGAATTCACCCCTCCACTTT.

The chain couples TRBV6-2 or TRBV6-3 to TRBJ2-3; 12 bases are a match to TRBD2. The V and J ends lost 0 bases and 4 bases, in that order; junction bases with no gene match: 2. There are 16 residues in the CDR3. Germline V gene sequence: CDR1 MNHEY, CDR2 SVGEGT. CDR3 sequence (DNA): TGTGCCAGCAGTTACTCTCCTAGCGGGAGGGCAGATACGCAGTATTTT. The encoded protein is CASSYSPSGRADTQYF.

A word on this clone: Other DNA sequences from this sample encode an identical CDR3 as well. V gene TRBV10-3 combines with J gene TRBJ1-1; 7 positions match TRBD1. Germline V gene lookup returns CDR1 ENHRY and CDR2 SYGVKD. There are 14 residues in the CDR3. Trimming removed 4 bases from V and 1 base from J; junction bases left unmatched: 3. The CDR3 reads CAISGRTGNTEAFF. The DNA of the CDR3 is TGTGCCATCAGTGGAAGGACAGGGAACACTGAAGCTTTCTTT.

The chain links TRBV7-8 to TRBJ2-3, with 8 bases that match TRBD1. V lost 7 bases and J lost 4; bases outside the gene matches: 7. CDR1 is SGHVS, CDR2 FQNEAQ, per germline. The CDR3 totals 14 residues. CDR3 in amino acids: CASTLRQGPDTQYF. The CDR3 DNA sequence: TGTGCCAGCACCCTCAGACAGGGGCCAGATACGCAGTATTTT. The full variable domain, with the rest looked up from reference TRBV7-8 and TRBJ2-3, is GAGVSQSPRYKVAKRGQDVALRCDPISGHVSLFWYQQALGQGPEFLTYFQNEAQLDKSGLPSDRFFAERPEGSVSTLKIQRTQQEDSAVYLCASTLRQGPDTQYFGPGTRLTVL.

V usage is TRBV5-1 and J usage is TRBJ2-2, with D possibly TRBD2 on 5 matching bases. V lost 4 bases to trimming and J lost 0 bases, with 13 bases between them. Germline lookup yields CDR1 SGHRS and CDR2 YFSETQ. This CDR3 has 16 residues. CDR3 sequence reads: CASSPSFGANTGELFF. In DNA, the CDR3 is TGCGCCAGCAGCCCGAGTTTCGGGGCGAACACCGGGGAGCTGTTTTTT.

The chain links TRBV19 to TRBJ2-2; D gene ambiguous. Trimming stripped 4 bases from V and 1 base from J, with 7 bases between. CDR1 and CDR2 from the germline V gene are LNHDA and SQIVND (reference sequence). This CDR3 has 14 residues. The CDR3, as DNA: TGTGCCAGTAGTAGTCCGGGGAACACCGGGGAGCTGTTTTTT. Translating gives CASSSPGNTGELFF.

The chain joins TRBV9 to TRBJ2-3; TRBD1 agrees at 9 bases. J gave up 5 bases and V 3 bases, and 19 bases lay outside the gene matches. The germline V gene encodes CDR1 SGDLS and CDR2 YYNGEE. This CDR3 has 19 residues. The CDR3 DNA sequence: TGTGCCAGCAGCGGGGGACAGGGTCTGGGGTCGGGAGCGATAGATACGCAGTATTTT. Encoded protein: CASSGGQGLGSGAIDTQYF.

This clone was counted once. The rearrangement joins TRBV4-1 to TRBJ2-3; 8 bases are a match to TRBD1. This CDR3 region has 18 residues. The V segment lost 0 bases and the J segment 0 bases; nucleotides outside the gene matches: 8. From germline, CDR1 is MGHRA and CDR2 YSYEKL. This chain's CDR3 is CASSQEDRTGRSTDTQYF. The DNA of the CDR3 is TGCGCCAGCAGCCAAGAAGATAGGACAGGGAGAAGCACAGATACGCAGTATTTT.

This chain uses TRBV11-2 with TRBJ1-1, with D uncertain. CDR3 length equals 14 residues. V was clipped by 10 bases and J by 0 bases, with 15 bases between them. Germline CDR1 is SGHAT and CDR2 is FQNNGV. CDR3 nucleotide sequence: TGTGCCACCCCTAGTGACGGGTTGAACACTGAAGCTTTCTTT. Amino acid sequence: CATPSDGLNTEAFF. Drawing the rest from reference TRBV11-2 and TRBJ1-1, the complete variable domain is EAGVAQSPRYKIIEKRQSVAFWCNPISGHATLYWYQQILGQGPKLLIQFQNNGVVDDSQLPKDRFSAERLKGVDSTLKIQPAKLEDSAVYLCATPSDGLNTEAFFGQGTRLTVV.

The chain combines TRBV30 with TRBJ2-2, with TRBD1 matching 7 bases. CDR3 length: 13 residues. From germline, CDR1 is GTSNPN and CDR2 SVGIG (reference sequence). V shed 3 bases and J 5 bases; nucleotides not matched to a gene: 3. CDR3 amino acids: CAWRLQGTGELFF. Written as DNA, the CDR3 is TGTGCCTGGAGGTTACAGGGGACCGGGGAGCTGTTTTTT.

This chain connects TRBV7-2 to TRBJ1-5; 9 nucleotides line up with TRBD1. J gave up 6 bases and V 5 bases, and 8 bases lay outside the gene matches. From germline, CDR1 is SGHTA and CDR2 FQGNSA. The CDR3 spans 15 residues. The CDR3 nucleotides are TGTGCCAGCAGCCCAGGGACAGGGTGGAGTCAGCCCCAGCATTTT. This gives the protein CASSPGTGWSQPQHF.

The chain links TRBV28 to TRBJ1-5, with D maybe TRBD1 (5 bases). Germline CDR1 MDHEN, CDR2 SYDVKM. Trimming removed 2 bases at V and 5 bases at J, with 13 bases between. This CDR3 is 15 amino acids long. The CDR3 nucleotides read TGTGCCAGCAGTTTAGGGGGAGGGCCCCATCAGCCCCAGCATTTT. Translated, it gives CASSLGGGPHQPQHF.

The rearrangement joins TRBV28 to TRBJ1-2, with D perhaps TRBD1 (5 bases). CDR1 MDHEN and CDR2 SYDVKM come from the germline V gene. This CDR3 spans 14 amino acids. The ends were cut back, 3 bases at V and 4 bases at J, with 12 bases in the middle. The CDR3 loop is CASSLPGVGYGYTF. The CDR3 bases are TGTGCCAGCAGTTTGCCGGGGGTGGGCTATGGCTACACCTTC.

The DNA for the CDR3 is TGTGCCACCAGTGATCTGGGCGGGGGAGCCCGCACAGATACGCAGTATTTT. It specifies CATSDLGGGARTDTQYF. V and J are TRBV24-1 and TRBJ2-3, with 7 bases fitting TRBD2. Germline V gene sequence: CDR1 KGHDR, CDR2 SFDVKD. Trimming cost V 3 bases and J 1 base; bases outside gene matches: 9. The CDR3 extends over 17 amino acids.

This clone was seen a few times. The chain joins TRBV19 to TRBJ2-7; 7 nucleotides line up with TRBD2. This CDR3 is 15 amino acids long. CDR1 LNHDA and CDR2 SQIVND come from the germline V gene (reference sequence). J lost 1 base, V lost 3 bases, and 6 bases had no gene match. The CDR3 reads CASSMGGSKSYEQYF. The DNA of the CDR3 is TGTGCCAGTAGTATGGGGGGGAGCAAGTCCTACGAGCAGTACTTC.